The 3 T cell receptor beta chains given below trace back to one sample, sequenced in a study of T cell responses to AZD1222 COVID-19 vaccine. Some clones are missing from TCRdb's copy, which holds only in-frame ones; the method was immunoSEQ multiplex PCR. Of 95,000 to 150,000 clones listed, 75% to 95% are singletons. The material sequenced was peripheral blood, taken on day 0 of AZD1222 vaccination. Source of these receptors: an adult in good health.

The rearrangement uses TRBV10-2 and TRBJ1-4; D call uncertain. The V end was cut by 8 bases, the J end by 4 bases, with 8 bases between. This CDR3 comprises 12 residues. Germline lookup yields CDR1 WSHSY and CDR2 SAAADI. This CDR3 reads CASRWGNEKLFF. Here the CDR3 DNA reads TGCGCCAGCCGGTGGGGTAATGAAAAACTGTTTTTT.

The genes are TRBV27 and TRBJ1-1, with D possibly being TRBD1 (5 bases). Germline V gives CDR1 MNHEY, CDR2 SMNVEV (reference sequence). The CDR3 consists of 14 residues. The V gene lost 8 bases and the J gene lost 4 bases, with 17 bases spanning the gap. The CDR3 reads CASQQGGLSTEAFF. CDR3 coding DNA: TGTGCCAGCCAGCAGGGAGGACTAAGCACTGAAGCTTTCTTT.

This clone was counted once. The rearrangement links TRBV7-8 to TRBJ1-5; TRBD1 matches at 9 bases. The junction had 10 bases not matched to a gene; V was cut back by 5 bases and J by 8 bases. Germline V gives CDR1 SGHVS, CDR2 FQNEAQ. The CDR3 sequence is 15 residues long. CDR3 loop: CASSGSRQGDKPQHF. For the CDR3, the DNA is TGTGCCAGCAGCGGATCGCGACAGGGGGATAAGCCCCAGCATTTT. Drawing the rest from reference TRBV7-8 and TRBJ1-5, the complete variable domain is GAGVSQSPRYKVAKRGQDVALRCDPISGHVSLFWYQQALGQGPEFLTYFQNEAQLDKSGLPSDRFFAERPEGSVSTLKIQRTQQEDSAVYLCASSGSRQGDKPQHFGDGTRLSIL.